The present T cell receptor (beta chain) was sequenced within a study of blood T cells in healthy people across ages (dated by TCRdb to between 2015 and 2017). Turning to the overall study: In model experiments, template switching captured roughly one uniquely barcoded TCR beta cDNA molecule for every two T cells. Two additional independent replicas of 1 million unique cDNA reads from the same blood draw were analyzed for two donors (one aged 18 to 30 and one aged 80 or older). The donors were divided into four age groups: young (average around 16 years), middle-aged (approximately 41), aged (around 67) and long-lived (about 80). Using deep sequencing normalized with unique cDNA molecular identifiers, the study measured how TCR beta repertoire diversity changes with age. To avoid experimental bias, donors of different ages were randomly spread across the sequencing lanes. The full study reports these points: Compared with the aged group, more naive CD4+ T cells, fewer expanded clones and increased TCR diversity were shown by the long-lived group, suggesting age selection. Estimates of total diversity from one million sequenced T cells were regarded as lower bounds and underestimates. As age increased, observed TCR beta diversity per million T cells dropped in a roughly linear way, and a significant reduction was already evident by age 40. Because the CMV infection status of the donors was unknown, age-related changes in expanded clonotypes may potentially have been confounded. A strong correlation was found between observed TCR beta diversity and the percentage of naive T cells measured by flow cytometry. Bulk unsorted PBMC profiling prevented conclusive comparison of naive and antigen-experienced compartments.

Libraries came from 5' RACE. The sample was run on an Illumina HiSeq 2500. A second PCR of 7 to 11 cycles was run with a J-beta primer mix and a sample-barcoded 5' primer. A unique molecular identifier was introduced onto each TCR beta cDNA molecule by a template-switch 5' adaptor carrying 12 random nucleotides. Each sample yielded at least 2.5 million CDR3-containing paired-end reads. All of the RNA was converted into first-strand cDNA using the Mint cDNA synthesis kit, with a TRBC-specific oligonucleotide serving as the primer. Following uracil-DNA glycosylase treatment, all cDNA underwent a first 18-cycle PCR with the universal primers M1SS and BC2_uni_R. In the authors' own workflow: For normalization, 1 million high-quality reads, each with a distinct molecular identifier, were randomly selected from each sample. Reads with shared molecular identifiers were discarded instead of being binned into consensus sequences. CDR3 identification, clonotype clustering and error correction used MiTCR with a Q25 quality threshold and the strictest error-elimination algorithm. A nonparametric unseen species model with Euler transformation was used to estimate a lower bound on total TCR beta diversity. TCRdb passed the public sequencing reads through fastp at Q25 and MiXCR, retaining productive beta sequences. When rows share a CDR3 protein, they turn into one entry using the most common DNA and genes. None of the V and J calls come from the authors' own analysis; TCRdb made them. The sample records over a million distinct CDR3 sequences, more than 35% of which are singletons. The leading ten clones occupy approximately 17% of the sample.

As for this clonotype: The target of this receptor is not known. No qualities accompany the bases; no much larger clone lies one base away.

Spanning cysteine to phenylalanine, the CDR3 consists of 14 amino acids. Only the CDR3 region is kept as DNA, spanning 42 bases read in frame from base 1. The germline V gene (reference sequence) provides CDR1 SGHKS and CDR2 YYEKEE. V loses 4 bases, J loses 0 bases, and the germline ends lie 10 bases apart. The approximately 41 donors, aged about 6 to 95 years, were systemically healthy Caucasian individuals from Russia. Each donor gave ten milliliters of peripheral blood, drawn into EDTA-treated Vacutainer tubes. PBMCs were isolated by Ficoll-Paque density-gradient centrifugation, with at least 6 million obtained per sample. Total RNA, at least 6 micrograms per sample, was extracted from PBMCs with Trizol reagent. For every donor, an aliquot of PBMCs went through flow cytometry to measure the percentages of naive CD45RAhigh/CD27high T cells.

The sequencing sample was made of blood. The receptor chain draws on TRBV5-5 and TRBJ1-1; the D gene is perhaps TRBD1, from 6 matching bases. This TCR was recovered from an older woman in good health. The CDR3 protein sequence reads: CASSGGTLNTEAFF. The base sequence is TGTGCCAGCAGCGGAGGGACACTGAACACTGAAGCTTTCTTT.